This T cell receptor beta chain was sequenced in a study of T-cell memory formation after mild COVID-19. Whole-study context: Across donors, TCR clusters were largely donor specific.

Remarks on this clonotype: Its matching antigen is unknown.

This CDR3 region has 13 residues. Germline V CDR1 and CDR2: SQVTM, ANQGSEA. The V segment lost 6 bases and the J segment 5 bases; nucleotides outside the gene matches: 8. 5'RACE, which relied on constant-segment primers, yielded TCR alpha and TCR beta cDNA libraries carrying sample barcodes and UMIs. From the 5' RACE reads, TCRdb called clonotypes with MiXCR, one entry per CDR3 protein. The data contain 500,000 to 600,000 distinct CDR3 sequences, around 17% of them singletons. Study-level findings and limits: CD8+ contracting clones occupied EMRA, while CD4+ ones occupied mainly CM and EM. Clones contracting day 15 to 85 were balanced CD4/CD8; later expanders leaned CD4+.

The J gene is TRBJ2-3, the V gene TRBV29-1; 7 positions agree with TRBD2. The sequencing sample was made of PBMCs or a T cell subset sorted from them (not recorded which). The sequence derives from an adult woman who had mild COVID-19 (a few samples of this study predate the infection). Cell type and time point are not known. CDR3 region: CSVEAGVRDTQYF. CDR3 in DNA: TGCAGCGTGGAGGCGGGAGTGAGAGATACGCAGTATTTT.